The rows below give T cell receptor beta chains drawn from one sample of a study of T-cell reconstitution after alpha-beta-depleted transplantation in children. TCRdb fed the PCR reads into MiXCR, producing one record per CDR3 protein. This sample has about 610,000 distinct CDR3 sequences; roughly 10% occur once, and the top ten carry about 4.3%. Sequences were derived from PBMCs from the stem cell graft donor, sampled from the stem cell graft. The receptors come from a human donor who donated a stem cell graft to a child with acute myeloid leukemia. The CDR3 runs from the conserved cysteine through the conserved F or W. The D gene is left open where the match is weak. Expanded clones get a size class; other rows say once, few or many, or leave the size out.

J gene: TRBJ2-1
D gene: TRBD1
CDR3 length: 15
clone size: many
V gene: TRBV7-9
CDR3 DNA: TGTGCCAGCGCTAGTCGGACAGGGACTTACAATGAGCAGTTCTTC
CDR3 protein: CASASRTGTYNEQFF

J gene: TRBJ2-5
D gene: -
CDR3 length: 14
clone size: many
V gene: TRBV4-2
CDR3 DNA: TGTGCCAGCAGCCAAGGACTAGACGGGGAGACCCAGTACTTC
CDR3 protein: CASSQGLDGETQYF

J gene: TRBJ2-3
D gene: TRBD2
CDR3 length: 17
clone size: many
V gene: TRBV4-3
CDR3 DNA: TGCGCCAGCAGCCAAGATATTGCGACTAGCGGCACAGATACGCAGTATTTT
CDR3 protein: CASSQDIATSGTDTQYF

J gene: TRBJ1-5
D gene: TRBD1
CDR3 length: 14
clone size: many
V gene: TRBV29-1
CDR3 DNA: TGCAGCGTTGAAATACGACAGGGGAATCAGCCCCAGCATTTT
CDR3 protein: CSVEIRQGNQPQHF

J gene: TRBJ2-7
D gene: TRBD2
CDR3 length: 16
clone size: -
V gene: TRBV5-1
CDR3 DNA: TGCGCCAGCAGCCCGACCGGACTAGCGGGAATTAACGAGCAGTACTTC
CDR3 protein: CASSPTGLAGINEQYF

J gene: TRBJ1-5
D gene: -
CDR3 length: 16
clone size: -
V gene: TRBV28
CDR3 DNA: TGTGCCAGCAGTGCGGAAGGCCTGTTATTATCCCAGCCCCAGCATTTT
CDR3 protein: CASSAEGLLLSQPQHF

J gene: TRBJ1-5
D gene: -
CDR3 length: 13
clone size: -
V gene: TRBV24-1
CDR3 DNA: TGTGCCACCAGTGAAAATAGCAATCAGCCCCAGCATTTT
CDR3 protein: CATSENSNQPQHF

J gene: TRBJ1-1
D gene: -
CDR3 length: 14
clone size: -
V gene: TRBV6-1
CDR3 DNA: TGTGCCAGCAGTGAACGTTGGAGGAACACTGAAGCTTTCTTT
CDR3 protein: CASSERWRNTEAFF

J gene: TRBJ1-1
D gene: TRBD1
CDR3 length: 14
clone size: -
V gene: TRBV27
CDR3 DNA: TGTGCCAGCAGTAGCGAACAGGGGTGGACTGAAGCTTTCTTT
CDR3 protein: CASSSEQGWTEAFF

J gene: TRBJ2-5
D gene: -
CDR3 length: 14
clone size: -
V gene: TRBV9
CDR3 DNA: TGTGCCAGCAGCTCGGACGGAGCGATAGAGACCCAGTACTTC
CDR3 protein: CASSSDGAIETQYF

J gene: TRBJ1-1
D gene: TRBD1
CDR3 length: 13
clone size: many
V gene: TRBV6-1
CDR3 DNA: TGTGCCGCTGAAACAGGGGTTGGGACTGAAGCTTTCTTT
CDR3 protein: CAAETGVGTEAFF

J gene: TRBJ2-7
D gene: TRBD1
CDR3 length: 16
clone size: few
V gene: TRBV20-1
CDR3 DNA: TGCAGTGCTAGAGATCCGGACAGGGGGTTCTCCTACGAGCAGTACTTC
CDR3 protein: CSARDPDRGFSYEQYF

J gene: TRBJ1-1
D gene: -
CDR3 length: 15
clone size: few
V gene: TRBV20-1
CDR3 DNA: TGCAGTGCTAGAGGCCCCATGTCGACGGGCACTGAAGCTTTCTTT
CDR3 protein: CSARGPMSTGTEAFF

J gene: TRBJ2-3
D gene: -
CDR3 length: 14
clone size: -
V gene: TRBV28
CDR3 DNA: TGTGCCAGCAGTCTACAGGGCCCGGTGGATACGCAGTATTTT
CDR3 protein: CASSLQGPVDTQYF

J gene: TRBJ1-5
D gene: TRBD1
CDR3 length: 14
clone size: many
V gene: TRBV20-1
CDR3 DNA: TGCAGTGCTGCGAAACAGGGGCGCAATCAGCCCCAGCATTTT
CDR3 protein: CSAAKQGRNQPQHF

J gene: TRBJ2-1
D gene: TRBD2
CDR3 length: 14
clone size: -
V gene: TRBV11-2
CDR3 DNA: TGTGCCAGCGCCATCGGGGAGGGCCCGGATGAGCAGTTCTTC
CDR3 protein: CASAIGEGPDEQFF

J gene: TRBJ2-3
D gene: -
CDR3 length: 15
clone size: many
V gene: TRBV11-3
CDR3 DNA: TGTGCCAGCAGCTTGGGGGCAGGGAACGCAGATACGCAGTATTTT
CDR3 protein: CASSLGAGNADTQYF

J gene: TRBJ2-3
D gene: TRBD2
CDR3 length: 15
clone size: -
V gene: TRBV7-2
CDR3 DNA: TGTGCCAGCAGCTTAGCAGGAGCGGGAGCAGATACGCAGTATTTT
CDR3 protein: CASSLAGAGADTQYF

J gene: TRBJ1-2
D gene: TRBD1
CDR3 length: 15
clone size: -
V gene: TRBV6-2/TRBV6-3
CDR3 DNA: TGTGCCAGCAGTAGACGGGACAGCGGAAACTATGGCTACACCTTC
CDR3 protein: CASSRRDSGNYGYTF

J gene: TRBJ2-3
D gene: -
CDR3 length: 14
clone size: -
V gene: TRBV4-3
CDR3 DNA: TGCGCCAGCAGCCCCCGAGGTGATTCGGATACGCAGTATTTT
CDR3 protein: CASSPRGDSDTQYF

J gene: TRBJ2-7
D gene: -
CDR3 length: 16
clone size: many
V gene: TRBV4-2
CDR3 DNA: TGTGCCAGCAGCCAAGTTCCACGGGAGCTTTTCCACGAGCAGTACTTC
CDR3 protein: CASSQVPRELFHEQYF

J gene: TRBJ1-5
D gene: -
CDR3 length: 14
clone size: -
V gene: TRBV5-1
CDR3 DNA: TGCGCCAGCAGCATCGATGGACAGTATCAGCCCCAGCATTTT
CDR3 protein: CASSIDGQYQPQHF

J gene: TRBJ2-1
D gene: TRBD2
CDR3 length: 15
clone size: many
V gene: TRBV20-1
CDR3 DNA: TGCAGTGCCATTACCGGGACTAGTCTGTACAATGAGCAGTTCTTC
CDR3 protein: CSAITGTSLYNEQFF

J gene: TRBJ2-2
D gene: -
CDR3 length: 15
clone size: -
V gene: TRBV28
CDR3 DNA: TGTGCCAGCAGCCCGGGCAGGGCAGACACCGGGGAGCTGTTTTTT
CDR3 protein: CASSPGRADTGELFF

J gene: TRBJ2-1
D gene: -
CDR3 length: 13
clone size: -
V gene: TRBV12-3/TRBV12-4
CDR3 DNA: TGTGCCAGCACCAAACCGAGCGGAACTGAGCAGTTCTTC
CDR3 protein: CASTKPSGTEQFF

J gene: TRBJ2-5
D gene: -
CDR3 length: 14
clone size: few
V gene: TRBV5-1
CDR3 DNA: TGCGCCAGCAGCTTGGGAGGATGGGCAGAGACCCAGTACTTC
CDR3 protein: CASSLGGWAETQYF

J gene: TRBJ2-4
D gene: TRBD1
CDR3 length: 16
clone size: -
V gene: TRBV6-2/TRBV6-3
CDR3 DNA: TGTGCCAGCAGTCCCTGGACAGGGGCGGCCAAAAACATTCAGTACTTC
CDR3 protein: CASSPWTGAAKNIQYF

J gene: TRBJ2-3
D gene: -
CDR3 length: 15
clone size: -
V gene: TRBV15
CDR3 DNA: TGTGCCACCAGCACTCCCGGGGGAAGCACAGATACGCAGTATTTT
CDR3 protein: CATSTPGGSTDTQYF

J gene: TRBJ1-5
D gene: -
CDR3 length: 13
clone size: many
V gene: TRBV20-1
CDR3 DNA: TGCAGTGCTAGACCAGGGTACAATCAGCCCCAGCATTTT
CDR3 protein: CSARPGYNQPQHF

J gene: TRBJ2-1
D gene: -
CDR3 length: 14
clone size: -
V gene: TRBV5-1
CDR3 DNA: TGCGCCAGCAAGGCGGTCAGCTCCTACAATGAGCAGTTCTTC
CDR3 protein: CASKAVSSYNEQFF

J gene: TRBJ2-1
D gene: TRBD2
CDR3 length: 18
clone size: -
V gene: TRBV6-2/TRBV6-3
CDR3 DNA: TGTGCCAGCAACTCGGGTTCACTAGCGCAGAGCTCCTACAATGAGCAGTTCTTC
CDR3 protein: CASNSGSLAQSSYNEQFF

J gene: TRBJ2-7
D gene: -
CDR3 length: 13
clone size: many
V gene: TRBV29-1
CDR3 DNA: TGCAGCTCCCGGGACGGACCTACCTACGAGCAGTACTTC
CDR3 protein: CSSRDGPTYEQYF

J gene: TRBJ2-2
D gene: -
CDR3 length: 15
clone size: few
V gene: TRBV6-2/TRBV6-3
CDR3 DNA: TGTGCCAGCAGCCCCCCAAAAGTTGGAGCCGGGGAGCTGTTTTTT
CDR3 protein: CASSPPKVGAGELFF

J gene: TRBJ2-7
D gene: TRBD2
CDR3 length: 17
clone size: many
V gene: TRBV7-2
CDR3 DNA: TGTGCCAGCAGCTTAAAGGGGACTAGCGGGGGACACTACGAGCAGTACTTC
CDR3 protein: CASSLKGTSGGHYEQYF

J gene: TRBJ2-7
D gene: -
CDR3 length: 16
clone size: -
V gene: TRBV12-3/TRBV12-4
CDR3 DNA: TGTGCCAGCAGTTCCCCCCCAAGTAGCAGGGGGGACGAGCAGTACTTC
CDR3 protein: CASSSPPSSRGDEQYF

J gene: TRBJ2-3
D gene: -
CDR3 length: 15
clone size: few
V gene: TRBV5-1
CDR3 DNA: TGCGCCAGCAGCCCCATTTTGGGGACCAGGGATACGCAGTATTTT
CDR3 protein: CASSPILGTRDTQYF

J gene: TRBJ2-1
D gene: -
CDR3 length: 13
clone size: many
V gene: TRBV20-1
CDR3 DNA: TGCAGTGCTAGAGAGAAAACTATGAATGAGCAGTTCTTC
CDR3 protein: CSAREKTMNEQFF

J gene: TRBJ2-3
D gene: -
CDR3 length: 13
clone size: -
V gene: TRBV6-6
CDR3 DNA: TGTGCCACCAACGCCGGGGCCACAGATACGCAGTATTTT
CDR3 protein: CATNAGATDTQYF

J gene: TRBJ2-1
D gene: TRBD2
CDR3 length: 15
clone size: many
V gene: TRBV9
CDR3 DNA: TGTGCCAGCAGCGTTAGCGGGGTCTCCTACAATGAGCAGTTCTTC
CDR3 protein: CASSVSGVSYNEQFF

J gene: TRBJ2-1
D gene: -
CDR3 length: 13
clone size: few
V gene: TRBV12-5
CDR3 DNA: TGTGCTAGTGGTTTGGTCGGCCGCAATGAGCAGTTCTTC
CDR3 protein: CASGLVGRNEQFF

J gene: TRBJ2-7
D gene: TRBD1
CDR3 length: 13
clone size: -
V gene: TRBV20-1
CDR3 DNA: TGCAGTGCTTACAGGGGAGAGACCTACGAGCAGTACTTC
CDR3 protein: CSAYRGETYEQYF

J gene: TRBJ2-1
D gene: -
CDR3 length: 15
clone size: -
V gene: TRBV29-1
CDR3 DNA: TGCAGCGTTGAACCACGGACAGCCACCGGGGGTGAGCAGTTCTTC
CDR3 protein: CSVEPRTATGGEQFF

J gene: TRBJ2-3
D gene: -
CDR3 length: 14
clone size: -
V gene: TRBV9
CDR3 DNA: TGTGCCAGCAGCGTTCTGGGGTTTACAGATACGCAGTATTTT
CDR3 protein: CASSVLGFTDTQYF

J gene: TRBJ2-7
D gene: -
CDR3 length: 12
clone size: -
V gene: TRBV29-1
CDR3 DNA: TGCAGCGTCAAGAACAACCGGATGGAGCAGTACTTC
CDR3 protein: CSVKNNRMEQYF

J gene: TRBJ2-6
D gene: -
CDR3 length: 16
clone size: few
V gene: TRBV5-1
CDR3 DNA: TGCGCCAGCAGCTTTGTTGGGACGTACGGGGCCAACGTCCTGACTTTC
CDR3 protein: CASSFVGTYGANVLTF

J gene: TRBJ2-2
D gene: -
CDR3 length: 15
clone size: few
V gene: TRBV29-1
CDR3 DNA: TGCAGCGTTGGTCTAGGAGCCGCGAACACCGGGGAGCTGTTTTTT
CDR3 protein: CSVGLGAANTGELFF

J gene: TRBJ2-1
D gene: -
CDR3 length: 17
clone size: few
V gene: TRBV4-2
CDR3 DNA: TGTGCCAGCAGCCAAGACCCTATGGGGGGGGCCCCATGGGAGCAGTTCTTC
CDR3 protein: CASSQDPMGGAPWEQFF

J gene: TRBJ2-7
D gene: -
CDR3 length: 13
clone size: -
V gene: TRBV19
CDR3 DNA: TGTGCCAGTAGTCCGGGACTTCCCTACGAGCAGTACTTC
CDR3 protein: CASSPGLPYEQYF

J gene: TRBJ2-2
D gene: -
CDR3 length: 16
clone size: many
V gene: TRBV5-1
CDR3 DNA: TGCGCCAGCAGCTTGATTGAGGCAGGGGCAACCGGGGAGCTGTTTTTT
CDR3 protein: CASSLIEAGATGELFF

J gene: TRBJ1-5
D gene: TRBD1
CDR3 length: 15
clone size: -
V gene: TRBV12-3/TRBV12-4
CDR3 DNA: TGTGCCAGCAGGTCGACAGGGGCGGGCAATCAGCCCCAGCATTTT
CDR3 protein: CASRSTGAGNQPQHF

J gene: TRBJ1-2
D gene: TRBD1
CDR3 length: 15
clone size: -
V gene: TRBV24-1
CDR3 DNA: TGTGCCACCAGTGACCCTTCTGGGACAGTTTATGGCTACACCTTC
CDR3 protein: CATSDPSGTVYGYTF

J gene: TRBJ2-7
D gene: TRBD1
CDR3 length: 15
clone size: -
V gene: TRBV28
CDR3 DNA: TGTGCCAGCAGTTTCCGAGGGGGCGTCACCTACGAGCAGTACTTC
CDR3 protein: CASSFRGGVTYEQYF

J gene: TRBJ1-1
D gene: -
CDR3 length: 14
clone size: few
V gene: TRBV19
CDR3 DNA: TGTGCCAGTAGTATAGTGAAACAGAACACTGAAGCTTTCTTT
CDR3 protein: CASSIVKQNTEAFF